This T cell receptor beta chain originates from a study of Ad26.COV2.S vaccination and SARS-CoV-2 variants. Study-level information: Donor was in the COV1001 Ad26.COV2.S trial arm. Intramuscular Ad26.COV2.S doses were given once or twice, 56 days apart.

Points on this clone: Antigen unknown.

Measured with immunoSEQ multiplex PCR; TCRdb has only the in-frame clones, and not every one. The table has approximately 410,000 clones, approximately 92% seen once. The CDR3 runs to 15 residues. Trimming cost V 3 bases and J 4 bases; bases outside gene matches: 2. The germline CDR1 and CDR2 sequences are KGHSH and LQKENI. Specified treatment: around 19 received Ad26.COV2.S at low or high dose, single or two shots; about 5 received placebo; per-sample allocation not given. Samples were taken on day 63 after the first vaccine or placebo injection. Overall study findings and caveats: Placebo and vaccine recipients had non-spike TCR breadth that was similar.

The rearrangement uses TRBV18 and TRBJ2-1; TRBD2 aligns across 11 bases. The sequence derives from a person aged 18-60 years who received the Ad26.COV2.S COVID-19 vaccine or a placebo. Here the sequenced sample was peripheral blood, taken in a trial of Ad26.COV2.S vaccine versus placebo. The CDR3 region is CASSPSGGEYNEQFF. CDR3 sequence (DNA): TGTGCCAGCTCACCTAGCGGGGGGGAATACAATGAGCAGTTCTTC.